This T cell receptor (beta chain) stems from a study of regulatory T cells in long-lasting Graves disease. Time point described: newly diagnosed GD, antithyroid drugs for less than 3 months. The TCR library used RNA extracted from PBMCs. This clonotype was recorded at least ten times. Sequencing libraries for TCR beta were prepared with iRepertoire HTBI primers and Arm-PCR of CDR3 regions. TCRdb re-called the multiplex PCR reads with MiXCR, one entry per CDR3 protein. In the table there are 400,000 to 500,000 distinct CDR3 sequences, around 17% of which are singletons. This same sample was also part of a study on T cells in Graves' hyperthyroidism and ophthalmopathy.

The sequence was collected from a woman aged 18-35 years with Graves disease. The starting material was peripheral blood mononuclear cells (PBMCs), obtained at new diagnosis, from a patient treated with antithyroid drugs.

The CDR3: CASSLLAVYEQYF. DNA for the CDR3: TGTGCCAGCAGTTTGCTGGCAGTCTACGAGCAGTACTTC. The chain recombines TRBV12-3 or TRBV12-4 with TRBJ2-7; D is unresolved. Trimming removed 3 bases from V and 3 bases from J, with 9 bases in between. The CDR3 has 13 residues.